This TCR beta chain was retrieved from a study of monozygotic twins with inflammatory bowel disease. This CDR3 is 18 amino acids long. Investigators extracted total RNA from whole blood and did not sort T cells. TCRdb reworked the 5' RACE reads into one entry per CDR3 protein, no DNA. Across around 190,000 distinct CDR3 sequences, the top ten clones capture around 1.5% of the sample. V usage is TRBV12-3 or TRBV12-4 and J usage is TRBJ2-3; checking the TCRdb D call of TRBD2 is not possible without DNA. The sequenced sample was blood. This sequence was found in a human donor with ulcerative colitis or Crohn's disease, or a healthy co-twin of an affected twin (not recorded which). CDR3 amino acids: CASSLSSTSGANTDTQYF.